This T cell receptor (beta chain) was observed in a study of response to subunit inactivated influenza vaccine. TCRdb re-analysed the RT-PCR reads in MiXCR, keeping a single row per CDR3 protein. Of around 570,000 distinct CDR3 sequences detected, 10% to 12% appear once; the ten largest clones hold about 10%. This clonotype was detected ten times or more. This CDR3 region has 14 residues. CDR1 and CDR2 from the germline V gene are MNHNS and SASEGT. After removal of 7 bases from V and 6 bases from J, the junction contained 8 bases not matched to a gene. The sample also formed part of further work on T cells expressing NK-cell markers. This second study says: What made the TCR beta cDNA was 5'RACE template switching with UMIs. Anti-gamma-delta TCR antibody use in several experiments restricted sorting to alpha-beta TCR T cells.

The material sequenced was PBMCs from blood, taken on the day of vaccination. This sequence joins TRBV6-1 and TRBJ1-5; TRBD1 matches at 8 bases. The clonotype originates from a man aged 45-65 years who received an inactivated influenza vaccine. The CDR3 region is CASMGRGRIQPQHF. The CDR3 nucleotides read TGTGCCAGCATGGGCAGGGGGCGGATTCAGCCCCAGCATTTT.